The T cell receptor beta chain described here comes from a study of CD8 T cells in Susac syndrome. TCR beta sequencing was performed on blood CD8+ and CD4+ T cells. In Susac syndrome patients, recently defined diagnostic criteria for definite or probable disease were met. The TEMRA cells underwent FACS enrichment, while the CD8+ and CD4+ T cells underwent negative isolation. cDNA came from about 0.51 to 1 ug RNA primed by random hexamers. The method of amplification for TCR beta CDR3 was immunoSEQ multiplex PCR, covering 54 Vbeta and 13 Jbeta. TCRdb re-called the immunoSEQ multiplex PCR reads through MiXCR, storing one row per CDR3 protein. The sample lists 240,000 or so distinct CDR3 sequences, around 96% seen once, with 0.095% to 0.12% in the top ten. Germline CDR1 SEHNR, CDR2 FQNEAQ (reference sequence). Between the trimmed V and J ends, which lost 1 base and 0 bases, there was a span of 10 bases. The CDR3 runs to 17 residues.

This clonotype was sampled from a human donor with Susac syndrome. Input material: CD4+ T cells from PBMCs. V usage is TRBV7-9 and J usage is TRBJ2-6; perhaps TRBD1 as D (5 bases). Here the CDR3 DNA reads TGTGCCAGCAGCTTAGGAAGAGACAGCTCTGGGGCCAACGTCCTGACTTTC. Encoded protein: CASSLGRDSSGANVLTF.